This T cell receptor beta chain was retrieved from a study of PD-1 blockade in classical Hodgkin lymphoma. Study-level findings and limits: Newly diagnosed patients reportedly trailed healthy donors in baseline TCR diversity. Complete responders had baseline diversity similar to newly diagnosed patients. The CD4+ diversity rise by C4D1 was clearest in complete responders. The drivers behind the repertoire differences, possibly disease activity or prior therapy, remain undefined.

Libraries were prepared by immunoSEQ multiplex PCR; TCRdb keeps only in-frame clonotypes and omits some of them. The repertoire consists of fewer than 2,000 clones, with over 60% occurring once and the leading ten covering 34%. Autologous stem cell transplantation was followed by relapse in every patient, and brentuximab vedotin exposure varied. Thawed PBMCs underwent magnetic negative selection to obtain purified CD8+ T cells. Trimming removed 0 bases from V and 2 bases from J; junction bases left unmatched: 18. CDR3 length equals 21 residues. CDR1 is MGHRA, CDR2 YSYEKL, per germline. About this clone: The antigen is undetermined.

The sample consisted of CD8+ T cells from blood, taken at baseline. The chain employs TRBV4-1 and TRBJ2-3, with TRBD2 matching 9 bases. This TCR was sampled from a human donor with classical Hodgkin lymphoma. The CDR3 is CASSQDFWRVAGVSNTDTQYF. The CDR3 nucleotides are TGCGCCAGCAGCCAAGATTTCTGGAGGGTAGCGGGAGTGAGTAACACAGATACGCAGTATTTT.